This is a list of T cell receptor beta chains from one sample in a study of cytomegalovirus exposure and HLA in healthy donors. Some clones are missing from TCRdb's copy, which holds only in-frame ones; the method was immunoSEQ multiplex PCR. The sample shows approximately 180,000 clones, roughly 80% of them seen only once. The sample was PBMCs. The receptors derive from a woman aged 45-59 years in good health and CMV-seronegative. The CDR3 runs from the conserved cysteine through the conserved F or W. D genes are given only for firm matches. Clone size is shown for a subset of rows, as once, few, many or a class of expanded clone.

CDR3 protein: CASSYSGRQETQYF
CDR3 DNA: TGTGCCAGCAGCTATAGCGGGAGACAAGAGACCCAGTACTTC
clone size: .
CDR3 length: 14
J gene: TRBJ2-5
V gene: TRBV11-3
D gene: TRBD2

CDR3 protein: CASAGQATETQYF
CDR3 DNA: TGTGCCAGCGCGGGACAGGCCACGGAGACCCAGTACTTC
clone size: .
CDR3 length: 13
J gene: TRBJ2-5
V gene: TRBV18
D gene: TRBD1

CDR3 protein: CASSIPRDRTMNTEAFF
CDR3 DNA: TGTGCCAGTAGTATTCCACGGGACAGAACAATGAACACTGAAGCTTTCTTT
clone size: .
CDR3 length: 17
J gene: TRBJ1-1
V gene: TRBV19
D gene: TRBD1

CDR3 protein: CASRDSVNTEAFF
CDR3 DNA: TGTGCCAGCAGAGATAGTGTTAACACTGAAGCTTTCTTT
clone size: few
CDR3 length: 13
J gene: TRBJ1-1
V gene: TRBV2
D gene: .

CDR3 protein: CASSFTSGGPTGELFF
CDR3 DNA: TGTGCCAGCAGTTTCACTAGCGGGGGCCCCACCGGGGAGCTGTTTTTT
clone size: .
CDR3 length: 16
J gene: TRBJ2-2
V gene: TRBV27
D gene: TRBD2

CDR3 protein: CASSGGWEQYF
CDR3 DNA: TGCGCCAGCAGCGGGGGGTGGGAGCAGTACTTC
clone size: .
CDR3 length: 11
J gene: TRBJ2-7
V gene: TRBV5-1
D gene: .

CDR3 protein: CASSPGTSGGNTIYF
CDR3 DNA: TGTGCCAGCAGTCCCGGGACAAGTGGTGGAAACACCATATATTTT
clone size: .
CDR3 length: 15
J gene: TRBJ1-3
V gene: TRBV28
D gene: .

CDR3 protein: CASRSSPGTGLFMDTF
CDR3 DNA: TGTGCCAGCAGAAGTTCCCCCGGGACAGGGCTCTTTATGGACACCTTC
clone size: .
CDR3 length: 16
J gene: TRBJ1-2
V gene: TRBV6-6
D gene: TRBD1

CDR3 protein: CASSVGGGINTQYF
CDR3 DNA: TGTGCCAGCAGCGTAGGTGGGGGGATTAATACGCAGTATTTT
clone size: .
CDR3 length: 14
J gene: TRBJ2-3
V gene: TRBV9
D gene: .

CDR3 protein: CASSFFGGGTEAFF
CDR3 DNA: TGTGCCAGCAGCTTTTTTGGGGGCGGAACTGAAGCTTTCTTT
clone size: .
CDR3 length: 14
J gene: TRBJ1-1
V gene: TRBV5-5
D gene: .

CDR3 protein: CASSRGIREKLFF
CDR3 DNA: TGTGCCAGCTCCAGGGGGATTCGGGAAAAACTGTTTTTT
clone size: .
CDR3 length: 13
J gene: TRBJ1-4
V gene: TRBV11-2
D gene: TRBD1

CDR3 protein: CASSYYYEQYF
CDR3 DNA: TGTGCCAGCAGCTACTACTACGAGCAGTACTTC
clone size: many
CDR3 length: 11
J gene: TRBJ2-7
V gene: TRBV5-4
D gene: .

CDR3 protein: CASSQDTGYSSYNSPLHF
CDR3 DNA: TGCGCCAGCAGCCAAGATACAGGGTATAGCTCCTATAATTCACCCCTCCACTTT
clone size: .
CDR3 length: 18
J gene: TRBJ1-6
V gene: TRBV4-1
D gene: .

CDR3 protein: CASSPTGEKAFF
CDR3 DNA: TGTGCCAGCAGCCCGACCGGGGAGAAAGCTTTCTTT
clone size: .
CDR3 length: 12
J gene: TRBJ1-1
V gene: TRBV7-2
D gene: .

CDR3 protein: CASSEPSGNYEQYF
CDR3 DNA: TGTGCCAGCAGTGAGCCTAGCGGTAACTACGAGCAGTACTTC
clone size: .
CDR3 length: 14
J gene: TRBJ2-7
V gene: TRBV2
D gene: TRBD2

CDR3 protein: CASSYSAGSDNEQFF
CDR3 DNA: TGTGCCAGCAGTTACTCGGCAGGGTCAGACAATGAGCAGTTCTTC
clone size: .
CDR3 length: 15
J gene: TRBJ2-1
V gene: TRBV6-5
D gene: .

CDR3 protein: CASSQDMGTLVPEAFF
CDR3 DNA: TGCGCCAGCAGCCAAGATATGGGGACATTGGTCCCTGAAGCTTTCTTT
clone size: few
CDR3 length: 16
J gene: TRBJ1-1
V gene: TRBV4-3
D gene: .

CDR3 protein: CAWSLNAISGNTIYF
CDR3 DNA: TGTGCCTGGAGTCTCAATGCTATATCTGGAAACACCATATATTTT
clone size: .
CDR3 length: 15
J gene: TRBJ1-3
V gene: TRBV30
D gene: .

CDR3 protein: CASSGQVTNEKLFF
CDR3 DNA: TGTGCCAGCAGCGGACAGGTTACTAATGAAAAACTGTTTTTT
clone size: .
CDR3 length: 14
J gene: TRBJ1-4
V gene: TRBV7-8
D gene: TRBD1

CDR3 protein: CASSSEGQGETQYF
CDR3 DNA: TGCGCCAGCAGCTCGGAAGGACAGGGGGAGACCCAGTACTTC
clone size: .
CDR3 length: 14
J gene: TRBJ2-5
V gene: TRBV5-1
D gene: TRBD1

CDR3 protein: CASSPRTGTTDTQYF
CDR3 DNA: TGTGCCAGTAGTCCTCGGACAGGGACCACAGATACGCAGTATTTT
clone size: .
CDR3 length: 15
J gene: TRBJ2-3
V gene: TRBV19
D gene: TRBD1

CDR3 protein: CASSYSRRGGNSPLHF
CDR3 DNA: TGTGCCAGCAGTTACTCGAGAAGGGGTGGGAATTCACCCCTCCACTTT
clone size: .
CDR3 length: 16
J gene: TRBJ1-6
V gene: TRBV6-5
D gene: .

CDR3 protein: CASSSGQLYGYTF
CDR3 DNA: TGTGCCAGCAGTTCGGGACAGCTCTATGGCTACACCTTC
clone size: .
CDR3 length: 13
J gene: TRBJ1-2
V gene: TRBV27
D gene: TRBD1

CDR3 protein: CASSDEAGQGKYGYTF
CDR3 DNA: TGTGCCAGCAGTGATGAAGCGGGACAGGGAAAGTATGGCTACACCTTC
clone size: .
CDR3 length: 16
J gene: TRBJ1-2
V gene: TRBV25-1
D gene: TRBD1

CDR3 protein: CASTPVRAQRREIYNEQFF
CDR3 DNA: TGTGCCAGCACCCCAGTAAGGGCACAGCGAAGGGAGATCTACAATGAGCAGTTCTTC
clone size: .
CDR3 length: 19
J gene: TRBJ2-1
V gene: TRBV11-2
D gene: .

CDR3 protein: CASSIVSVNTEAFF
CDR3 DNA: TGTGCCAGTAGTATAGTGTCAGTGAACACTGAAGCTTTCTTT
clone size: .
CDR3 length: 14
J gene: TRBJ1-1
V gene: TRBV19
D gene: .

CDR3 protein: CASSPLTGRSSYNSPLHF
CDR3 DNA: TGCGCCAGCAGCCCCCTGACAGGCCGTAGCTCCTATAATTCACCCCTCCACTTT
clone size: .
CDR3 length: 18
J gene: TRBJ1-6
V gene: TRBV5-1
D gene: .

CDR3 protein: CASGLTGKNTEAFF
CDR3 DNA: TGTGCTAGTGGTTTGACGGGGAAGAACACTGAAGCTTTCTTT
clone size: .
CDR3 length: 14
J gene: TRBJ1-1
V gene: TRBV12-5
D gene: .

CDR3 protein: CASSLQGGEGYEQYF
CDR3 DNA: TGCGCCAGCAGCCTACAGGGGGGGGAAGGCTACGAGCAGTACTTC
clone size: .
CDR3 length: 15
J gene: TRBJ2-7
V gene: TRBV4-1
D gene: .

CDR3 protein: CAIGPGETYEQYF
CDR3 DNA: TGTGCCATCGGTCCGGGGGAAACCTACGAGCAGTACTTC
clone size: .
CDR3 length: 13
J gene: TRBJ2-7
V gene: TRBV10-3
D gene: .

CDR3 protein: CASSRSGTANTGELFF
CDR3 DNA: TGCGCCAGCAGCCGATCAGGGACTGCGAACACCGGGGAGCTGTTTTTT
clone size: once
CDR3 length: 16
J gene: TRBJ2-2
V gene: TRBV5-1
D gene: .

CDR3 protein: CASSGRGPGGNTEAFF
CDR3 DNA: TGTGCCAGCAGCGGGCGGGGACCGGGTGGGAACACTGAAGCTTTCTTT
clone size: .
CDR3 length: 16
J gene: TRBJ1-1
V gene: TRBV5-6
D gene: .

CDR3 protein: CASSPLQGAQGANVLTF
CDR3 DNA: TGTGCCAGCTCACCATTACAGGGGGCGCAAGGGGCCAACGTCCTGACTTTC
clone size: .
CDR3 length: 17
J gene: TRBJ2-6
V gene: TRBV18
D gene: TRBD1

CDR3 protein: CASSTSGRTNEQFF
CDR3 DNA: TGTGCCAGCAGCACTAGCGGGAGGACCAATGAGCAGTTCTTC
clone size: .
CDR3 length: 14
J gene: TRBJ2-1
V gene: TRBV7-3
D gene: TRBD2

CDR3 protein: CASSRDREPGNTIYF
CDR3 DNA: TGTGCCAGCTCTAGGGACAGGGAGCCCGGAAACACCATATATTTT
clone size: .
CDR3 length: 15
J gene: TRBJ1-3
V gene: TRBV18
D gene: TRBD1

CDR3 protein: CASTPGHMNTEAFF
CDR3 DNA: TGCGCCAGCACCCCAGGGCACATGAACACTGAAGCTTTCTTT
clone size: .
CDR3 length: 14
J gene: TRBJ1-1
V gene: TRBV5-1
D gene: .

CDR3 protein: CASSFFLDQETQYF
CDR3 DNA: TGTGCCAGCAGCTTTTTTCTTGACCAAGAGACCCAGTACTTC
clone size: .
CDR3 length: 14
J gene: TRBJ2-5
V gene: TRBV7-9
D gene: .

CDR3 protein: CASSVQGRLTGNTIYF
CDR3 DNA: TGTGCCAGCAGCGTACAGGGCAGGCTAACTGGAAACACCATATATTTT
clone size: .
CDR3 length: 16
J gene: TRBJ1-3
V gene: TRBV9
D gene: .

CDR3 protein: CASSLARGNNEQFF
CDR3 DNA: TGTGCCAGCAGCTTAGCTAGGGGGAACAATGAGCAGTTCTTC
clone size: .
CDR3 length: 14
J gene: TRBJ2-1
V gene: TRBV7-2
D gene: .

CDR3 protein: CASSQGWETGYEQYF
CDR3 DNA: TGCGCCAGCAGCCAAGGATGGGAGACTGGCTACGAGCAGTACTTC
clone size: few
CDR3 length: 15
J gene: TRBJ2-7
V gene: TRBV4-3
D gene: .

CDR3 protein: CASSPGTGGEKLFF
CDR3 DNA: TGCGCCAGCAGCCCAGGGACAGGGGGGGAAAAACTGTTTTTT
clone size: .
CDR3 length: 14
J gene: TRBJ1-4
V gene: TRBV5-1
D gene: TRBD1

CDR3 protein: CASSSETGGEQYF
CDR3 DNA: TGTGCCAGCAGCTCCGAGACAGGGGGAGAGCAGTACTTC
clone size: .
CDR3 length: 13
J gene: TRBJ2-7
V gene: TRBV7-6
D gene: TRBD1

CDR3 protein: CASSASSGGADTQYF
CDR3 DNA: TGTGCCAGCAGTGCCTCTAGCGGGGGGGCAGATACGCAGTATTTT
clone size: .
CDR3 length: 15
J gene: TRBJ2-3
V gene: TRBV6-4
D gene: TRBD2

CDR3 protein: CASKPPPPRGPGETQYF
CDR3 DNA: TGTGCCAGCAAACCTCCTCCTCCCAGGGGACCAGGGGAGACCCAGTACTTC
clone size: .
CDR3 length: 17
J gene: TRBJ2-5
V gene: TRBV2
D gene: .

CDR3 protein: CASSKGPRRREGNTEAFF
CDR3 DNA: TGTGCCAGCAGCAAAGGCCCCCGGCGGAGGGAGGGGAACACTGAAGCTTTCTTT
clone size: .
CDR3 length: 18
J gene: TRBJ1-1
V gene: TRBV21-1
D gene: .

CDR3 protein: CASSQDFSGGNTDTQYF
CDR3 DNA: TGCGCCAGCAGCCAAGATTTTAGCGGGGGAAACACAGATACGCAGTATTTT
clone size: few
CDR3 length: 17
J gene: TRBJ2-3
V gene: TRBV4-3
D gene: TRBD2

CDR3 protein: CASRVAPAKNEQFF
CDR3 DNA: TGTGCCAGCAGAGTGGCGCCAGCGAAAAATGAGCAGTTCTTC
clone size: .
CDR3 length: 14
J gene: TRBJ2-1
V gene: TRBV7-2
D gene: .

CDR3 protein: CATSRSGSGGPYSYTF
CDR3 DNA: TGTGCCACCAGCAGATCAGGGTCCGGGGGGCCCTATAGCTACACCTTC
clone size: .
CDR3 length: 16
J gene: TRBJ1-2
V gene: TRBV15
D gene: .

CDR3 protein: CASSLDLLAGVGETQYF
CDR3 DNA: TGTGCCAGCAGCTTAGATCTGCTAGCGGGAGTGGGGGAGACCCAGTACTTC
clone size: .
CDR3 length: 17
J gene: TRBJ2-5
V gene: TRBV11-2
D gene: TRBD2

CDR3 protein: CASWRGPQIYNEQFF
CDR3 DNA: TGTGCCAGCTGGCGGGGGCCACAAATCTACAATGAGCAGTTCTTC
clone size: .
CDR3 length: 15
J gene: TRBJ2-1
V gene: TRBV27
D gene: .

CDR3 protein: CASSLTGDNSPLHF
CDR3 DNA: TGTGCCAGCTCACTGACAGGGGATAATTCACCCCTCCACTTT
clone size: .
CDR3 length: 14
J gene: TRBJ1-6
V gene: TRBV18
D gene: TRBD1